These 3 T cell receptor beta chains share one sample of origin, sequenced in a study of control samples from healthy donors and cancer patients. TCRdb's copy holds only in-frame clones and misses some; the assay was immunoSEQ multiplex PCR. The sample carries approximately 46,000 clones, over 85% recorded once. Sequencing was done on a sample of PBMCs. These receptors all come from a man between 25 and 39 years old with colorectal cancer.

V and J are TRBV5-6 and TRBJ1-6; TRBD1 aligns across 7 bases. The CDR3 extends over 14 amino acids. CDR1 is SGHDT and CDR2 is YYEEEE in the germline V gene. J gave up 10 bases and V 5 bases, and 9 bases lay outside the gene matches. CDR3 sequence reads: CASRHDRVNSPLHF. The DNA for the CDR3 is TGTGCCAGCAGACACGACAGGGTCAACTCACCCCTCCACTTT.

The chain employs TRBV14 and TRBJ1-1; D is unclear. V lost 2 bases and J lost 6, with 10 bases in between. CDR3 length equals 13 residues. Germline lookup yields CDR1 SGHDN and CDR2 FVKESK. The CDR3 DNA follows: TGTGCCAGCAGCCAACAGCAAGGGCCTGAAGCTTTCTTT. Translation gives CASSQQQGPEAFF.

A single count supports this clone. The junction and the germline gene differ at one end; a read error may be behind it. The J gene is TRBJ2-1, the V gene TRBV19; the D gene is possibly TRBD1 (5 bases). Germline V gene sequence: CDR1 LNHDA, CDR2 SQIVND (reference sequence). The CDR3 has 14 amino acids. CDR3 nucleotides: TGTGCCACTACCACAGGCAGCGCCCTCAATGAGCATTTCTTC. Its protein product is CATTTGSALNEHFF.